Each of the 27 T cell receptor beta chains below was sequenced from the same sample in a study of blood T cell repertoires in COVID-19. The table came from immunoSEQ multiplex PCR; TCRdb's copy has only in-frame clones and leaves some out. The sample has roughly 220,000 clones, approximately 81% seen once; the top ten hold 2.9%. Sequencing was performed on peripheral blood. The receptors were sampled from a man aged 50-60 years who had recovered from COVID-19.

CDR3 region: CAWVNSAYEQYF. In DNA form, the CDR3 reads TGTGCCTGGGTCAATTCGGCCTACGAGCAGTACTTC. The chain has TRBV30 and TRBJ2-7; D call uncertain. Germline CDR1 reads GTSNPN; CDR2 reads SVGIG (reference sequence). Trimming pared 5 bases from V and 2 bases from J, leaving 10 bases between. The CDR3 length is 12 residues.

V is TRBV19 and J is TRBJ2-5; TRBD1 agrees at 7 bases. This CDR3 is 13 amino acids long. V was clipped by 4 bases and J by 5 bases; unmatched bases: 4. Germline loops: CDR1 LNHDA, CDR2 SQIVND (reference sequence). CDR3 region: CASSRGGGETQYF. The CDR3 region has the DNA TGTGCCAGTAGTAGAGGGGGCGGGGAGACCCAGTACTTC.

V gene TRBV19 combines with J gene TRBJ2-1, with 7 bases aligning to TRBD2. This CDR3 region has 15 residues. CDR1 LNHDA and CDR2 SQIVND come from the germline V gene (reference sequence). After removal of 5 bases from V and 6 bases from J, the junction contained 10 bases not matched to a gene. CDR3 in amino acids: CASSDYGRLGNEQFF. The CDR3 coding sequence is TGTGCCAGTAGTGACTACGGGAGGTTGGGCAATGAGCAGTTCTTC.

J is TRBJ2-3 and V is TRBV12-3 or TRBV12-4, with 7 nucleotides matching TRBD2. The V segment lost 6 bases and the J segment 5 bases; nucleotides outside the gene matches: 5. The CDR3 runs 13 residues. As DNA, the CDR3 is TGTGCCAGCAGGGGGACTAAACAAGATACGCAGTATTTT. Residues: CASRGTKQDTQYF.

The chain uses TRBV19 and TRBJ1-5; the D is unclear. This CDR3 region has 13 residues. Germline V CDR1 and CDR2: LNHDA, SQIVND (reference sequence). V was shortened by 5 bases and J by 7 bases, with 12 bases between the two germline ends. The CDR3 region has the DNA TGTGCCAGTAGTCGACAACATCTACAGCCCCAGCATTTT. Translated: CASSRQHLQPQHF. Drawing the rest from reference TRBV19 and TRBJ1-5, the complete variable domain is DGGITQSPKYLFRKEGQNVTLSCEQNLNHDAMYWYRQDPGQGLRLIYYSQIVNDFQKGDIAEGYSVSREKKESFPLTVTSAQKNPTAFYLCASSRQHLQPQHFGDGTRLSIL.

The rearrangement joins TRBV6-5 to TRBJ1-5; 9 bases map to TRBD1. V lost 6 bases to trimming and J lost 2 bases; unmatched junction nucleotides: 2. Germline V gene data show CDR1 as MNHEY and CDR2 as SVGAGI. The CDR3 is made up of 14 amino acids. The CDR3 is CASSRTGGNQPQHF. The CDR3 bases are TGTGCCAGCAGCCGGACAGGGGGCAATCAGCCCCAGCATTTT.

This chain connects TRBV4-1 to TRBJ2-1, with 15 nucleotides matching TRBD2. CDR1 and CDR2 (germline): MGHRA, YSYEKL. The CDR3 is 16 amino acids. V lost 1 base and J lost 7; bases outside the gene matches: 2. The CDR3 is CASSQAGLAGGNEQFF. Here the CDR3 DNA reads TGCGCCAGCAGCCAAGCGGGACTAGCGGGAGGTAATGAGCAGTTCTTC.

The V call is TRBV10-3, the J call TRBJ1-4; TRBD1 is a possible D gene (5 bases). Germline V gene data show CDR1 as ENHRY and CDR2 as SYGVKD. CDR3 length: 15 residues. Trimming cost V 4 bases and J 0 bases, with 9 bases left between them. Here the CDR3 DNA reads TGTGCCATCAGTGCAGGGCCGGCAACTAATGAAAAACTGTTTTTT. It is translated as CAISAGPATNEKLFF.

The CDR3 is CASSLDGQGILETQYF. The CDR3 DNA sequence: TGCGCCAGCAGCTTGGATGGACAGGGAATACTAGAGACCCAGTACTTC. This chain joins TRBV5-1 and TRBJ2-5; 8 positions agree with TRBD1. J was trimmed by 4 bases and V by 0 bases; bases with no gene match: 8. This CDR3 spans 16 amino acids. In germline, CDR1 is SGHRS, CDR2 YFSETQ.

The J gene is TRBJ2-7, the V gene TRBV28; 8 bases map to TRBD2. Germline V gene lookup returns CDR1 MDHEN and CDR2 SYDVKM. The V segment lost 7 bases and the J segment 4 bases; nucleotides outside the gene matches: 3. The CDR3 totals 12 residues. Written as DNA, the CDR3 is TGTGCCAGCAAGCGGGAGTCGTACGAGCAGTACTTC. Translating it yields CASKRESYEQYF.

The chain's CDR3 is CASSTPGTGGPYGYTF. In DNA, the CDR3 is TGTGCCAGCAGTACACCCGGGACAGGGGGGCCCTATGGCTACACCTTC. The rearrangement uses TRBV28 and TRBJ1-2; TRBD1 agrees at 11 bases. The CDR3 loop spans 16 amino acids. J lost 4 bases, V lost 5 bases, and 9 bases had no gene match. Looked up from germline, CDR1 is MDHEN and CDR2 is SYDVKM.

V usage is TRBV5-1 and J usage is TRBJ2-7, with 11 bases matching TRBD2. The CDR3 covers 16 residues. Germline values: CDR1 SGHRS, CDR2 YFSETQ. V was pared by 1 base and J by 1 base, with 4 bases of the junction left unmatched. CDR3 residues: CASSLPGLAGSYEQYF. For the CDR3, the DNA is TGCGCCAGCAGCTTGCCCGGACTAGCGGGTTCCTACGAGCAGTACTTC.

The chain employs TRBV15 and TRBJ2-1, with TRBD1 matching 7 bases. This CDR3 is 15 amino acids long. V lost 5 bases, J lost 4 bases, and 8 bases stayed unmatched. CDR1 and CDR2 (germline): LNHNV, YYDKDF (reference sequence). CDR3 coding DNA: TGTGCCACCAGCGGTAGGGGGCAAGGTTACAATGAGCAGTTCTTC. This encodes CATSGRGQGYNEQFF.

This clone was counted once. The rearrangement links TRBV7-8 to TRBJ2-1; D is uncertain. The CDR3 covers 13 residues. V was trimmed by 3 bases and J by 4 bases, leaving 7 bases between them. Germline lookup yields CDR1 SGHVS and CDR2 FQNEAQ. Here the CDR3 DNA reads TGTGCCAGCAGCTTTCTACAGTACAATGAGCAGTTCTTC. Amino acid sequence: CASSFLQYNEQFF.

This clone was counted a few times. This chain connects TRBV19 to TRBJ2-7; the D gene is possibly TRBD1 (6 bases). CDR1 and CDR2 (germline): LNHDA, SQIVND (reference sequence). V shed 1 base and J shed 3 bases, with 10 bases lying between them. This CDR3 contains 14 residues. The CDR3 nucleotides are TGTGCCAGTAGTATAGCTAAGGGGGTCTACGAGCAGTACTTC. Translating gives CASSIAKGVYEQYF. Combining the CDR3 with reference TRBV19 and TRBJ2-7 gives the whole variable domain DGGITQSPKYLFRKEGQNVTLSCEQNLNHDAMYWYRQDPGQGLRLIYYSQIVNDFQKGDIAEGYSVSREKKESFPLTVTSAQKNPTAFYLCASSIAKGVYEQYFGPGTRLTVT.

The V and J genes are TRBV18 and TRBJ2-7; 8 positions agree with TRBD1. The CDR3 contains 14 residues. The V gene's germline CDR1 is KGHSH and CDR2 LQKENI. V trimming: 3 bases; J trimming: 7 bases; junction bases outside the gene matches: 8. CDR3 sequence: CASSPDRVVGEQYF. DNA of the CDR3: TGTGCCAGCTCACCGGACAGGGTGGTAGGAGAGCAGTACTTC.

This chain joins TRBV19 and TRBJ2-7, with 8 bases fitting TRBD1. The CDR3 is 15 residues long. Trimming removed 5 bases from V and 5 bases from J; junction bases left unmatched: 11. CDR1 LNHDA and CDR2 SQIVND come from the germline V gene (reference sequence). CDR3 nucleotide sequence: TGTGCCAGTAGTTTCAACAGGGGGTCATATGACGAGCAGTACTTC. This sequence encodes CASSFNRGSYDEQYF.

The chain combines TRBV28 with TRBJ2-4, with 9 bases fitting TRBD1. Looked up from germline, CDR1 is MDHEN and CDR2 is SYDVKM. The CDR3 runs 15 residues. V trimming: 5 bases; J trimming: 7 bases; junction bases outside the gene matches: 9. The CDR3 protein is CASSPSGTGWNIQYF. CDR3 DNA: TGTGCCAGCAGTCCTTCCGGGACAGGGTGGAACATTCAGTACTTC.

The CDR3 reads CASSQTGLAGNTGELFF. In DNA form, the CDR3 reads TGTGCCAGCAGCCAGACTGGACTAGCGGGTAACACCGGGGAGCTGTTTTTT. The chain recombines TRBV4-2 with TRBJ2-2, with 11 positions matching TRBD2. Germline V gives CDR1 LGHNA, CDR2 YNFKEQ. With 3 bases clipped from V and 2 bases from J, the junction kept 5 bases outside the gene matches. The CDR3 loop spans 17 amino acids.

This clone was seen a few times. For the CDR3, the DNA is TGTGCCAGCAGTTATATGCAGTACTTC. Translated, it gives CASSYMQYF. This chain links TRBV6-6 with TRBJ2-7; D is ambiguous. Germline CDR1 reads MNHNY; CDR2 reads SVGAGI (reference sequence). There are 9 residues in the CDR3. Trimming took 3 bases from V and 9 from J, leaving 3 bases between them.

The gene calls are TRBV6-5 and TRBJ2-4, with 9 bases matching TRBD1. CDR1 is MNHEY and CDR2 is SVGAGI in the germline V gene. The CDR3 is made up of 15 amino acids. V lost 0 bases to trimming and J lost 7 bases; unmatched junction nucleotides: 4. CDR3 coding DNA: TGTGCCAGCAGTTACTCATTACAGGGGGCGAACATTCAGTACTTC. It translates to CASSYSLQGANIQYF.

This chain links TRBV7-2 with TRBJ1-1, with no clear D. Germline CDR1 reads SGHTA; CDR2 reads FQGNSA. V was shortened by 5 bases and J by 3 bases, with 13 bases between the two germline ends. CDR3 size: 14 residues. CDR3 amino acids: CASSPSRLHTEAFF. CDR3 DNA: TGTGCCAGCAGCCCTAGCCGACTCCACACTGAAGCTTTCTTT.

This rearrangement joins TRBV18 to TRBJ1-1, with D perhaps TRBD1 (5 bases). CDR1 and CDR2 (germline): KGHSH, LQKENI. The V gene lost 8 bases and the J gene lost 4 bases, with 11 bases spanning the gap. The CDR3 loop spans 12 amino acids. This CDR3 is CASQSGGTEAFF. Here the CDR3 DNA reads TGTGCCAGCCAGTCGGGGGGCACTGAAGCTTTCTTT.

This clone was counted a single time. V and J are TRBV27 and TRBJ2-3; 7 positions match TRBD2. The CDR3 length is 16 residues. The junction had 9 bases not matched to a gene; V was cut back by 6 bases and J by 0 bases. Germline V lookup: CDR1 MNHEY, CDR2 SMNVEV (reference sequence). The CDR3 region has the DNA TGTGCCAGCAGAAGTACGGGAGGCTCTAGCACAGATACGCAGTATTTT. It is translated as CASRSTGGSSTDTQYF.

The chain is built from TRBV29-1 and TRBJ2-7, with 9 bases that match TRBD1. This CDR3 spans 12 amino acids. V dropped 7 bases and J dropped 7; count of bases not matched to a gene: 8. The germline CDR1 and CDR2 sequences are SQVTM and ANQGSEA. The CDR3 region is CSANRGRGEQYF. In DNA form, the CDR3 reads TGCAGCGCCAACAGGGGGCGCGGTGAGCAGTACTTC.

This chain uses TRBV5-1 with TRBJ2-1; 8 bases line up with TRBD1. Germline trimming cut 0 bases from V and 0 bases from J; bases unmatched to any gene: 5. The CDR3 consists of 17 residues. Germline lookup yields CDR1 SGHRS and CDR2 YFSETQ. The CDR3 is CASSLDVGTGSYNEQFF. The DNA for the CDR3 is TGCGCCAGCAGCTTGGACGTCGGGACAGGCTCCTACAATGAGCAGTTCTTC.

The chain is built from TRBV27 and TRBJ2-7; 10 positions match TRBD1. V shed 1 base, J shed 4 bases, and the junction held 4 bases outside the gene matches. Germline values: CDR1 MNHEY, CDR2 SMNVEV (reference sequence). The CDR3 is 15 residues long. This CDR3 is CASSLYGTGVYEQYF. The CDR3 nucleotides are TGTGCCAGCAGTTTATATGGGACAGGGGTGTACGAGCAGTACTTC.